What follows are 5 T cell receptor beta chains derived from one specimen sequenced in a study of regulatory T cells in long-lasting Graves disease. The time point denotes: persistent/refractory GD, antithyroid drugs over 5 years with positive TRAb. PBMC RNA was the source of the TCR library. Sequencing libraries for TCR beta were prepared with iRepertoire HTBI primers and Arm-PCR of CDR3 regions. MiXCR, applied by TCRdb to the multiplex PCR reads, yields one record per CDR3 protein. Altogether about 470,000 distinct CDR3 sequences are present, about a fifth being singletons, with the ten largest covering 7.1%. The sample consisted of peripheral blood mononuclear cells (PBMCs), taken when the disease was refractory, from a patient treated with antithyroid drugs. Source of these receptors: a female donor with Graves disease.

This clonotype occurred many times. The rearrangement joins TRBV2 to TRBJ1-1, with 9 positions matching TRBD1. Trimming cost V 6 bases and J 6 bases; bases outside gene matches: 8. Germline CDR1 and CDR2: SNHLY and FYNNEI. This CDR3 has 14 amino acids. CDR3 sequence reads: CASRGGTGSPEAFF. The CDR3, as DNA: TGTGCCAGCAGAGGAGGGACAGGGAGCCCTGAAGCTTTCTTT.

This clonotype was recorded a few times. The gene calls are TRBV7-9 and TRBJ1-5; D is perhaps TRBD1 (5 bases). The CDR3 consists of 14 residues. Looked up from germline, CDR1 is SEHNR and CDR2 is FQNEAQ (reference sequence). Deletions cut 2 bases from V and 5 bases from J, with 10 bases between. The CDR3 DNA reads as TGTGCCAGCAGCTTACAGGGTCGTCATCAGCCCCAGCATTTT. It encodes CASSLQGRHQPQHF.

This clonotype was counted ten times or more. The chain uses TRBV20-1 and TRBJ1-1; D not certain. This CDR3 is built from 13 residues. Germline-derived CDR1 and CDR2 are DFQATT and SNEGSKA (reference sequence). V was cut by 6 bases and J by 4 bases, with 15 bases left in between. The CDR3 nucleotides read TGCAGTGCGCGCCGACCAGGAGGCACTGAAGCTTTCTTT. Protein: CSARRPGGTEAFF.

There are many counts of this clonotype. The rearrangement links TRBV27 to TRBJ1-1; D perhaps matches TRBD1 (5 bases). V was shortened by 6 bases and J by 1 base, with 12 bases between the two germline ends. This CDR3 is built from 14 residues. The germline gives CDR1 MNHEY, CDR2 SMNVEV (reference sequence). Here the CDR3 DNA reads TGTGCCAGCAGCTTAGGACACTCGAACACTGAAGCTTTCTTT. It is translated as CASSLGHSNTEAFF.

In its sample, this clonotype was seen many times. The chain combines TRBV7-9 with TRBJ1-6, with 7 bases lining up with TRBD1. The CDR3 sequence is 13 residues long. Germline V CDR1 and CDR2: SEHNR, FQNEAQ (reference sequence). Losses at the gene ends were 3 bases for V and 8 bases for J; bases not matched to a gene: 1. The CDR3 DNA sequence: TGTGCCAGCAGCTTCGGACAGGATTCACCCCTCCACTTT. It encodes CASSFGQDSPLHF.